The 14 T cell receptor beta chains presented below share a single source sample, sequenced in a study of T-cell memory formation after mild COVID-19. TCRdb re-derived calls from the 5' RACE reads in MiXCR, one entry per CDR3 protein. Seen here are 100,000 to 150,000 distinct CDR3 sequences, over 15% observed once, and the top ten hold roughly 5.2%. Sequencing used PBMCs or a T cell subset sorted from them (not recorded which). These receptors all come from a man aged 18 to 35 who had mild COVID-19 (a few samples of this study predate the infection). Cell type and time point are not known.

The chain has TRBV5-1 and TRBJ2-2; possible D gene TRBD1, 6 bases. Germline lookup yields CDR1 SGHRS and CDR2 YFSETQ. The CDR3 totals 15 residues. V lost 4 bases, J lost 2 bases, and 12 bases lay in between. The CDR3 loop reads CASSNPTGNTGELFF. CDR3 coding DNA: TGCGCCAGCAGCAACCCGACAGGCAACACCGGGGAGCTGTTTTTT.

The sample holds a few counts of this clonotype. This chain connects TRBV23-1 to TRBJ2-3, with D unclear. TRBV23-1 falls under the ORF class, with uncertain function. The CDR3 length is 16 residues. V lost 9 bases, J lost 2 bases, and 21 bases lay in between. CDR3 residues: CASPPLPGFHTDTQYF. Written as DNA, the CDR3 is TGCGCCAGTCCCCCCTTACCTGGATTTCACACAGATACGCAGTATTTT.

This clonotype was seen a few times. J is TRBJ2-7 and V is TRBV5-1; unclear D gene. The ends were cut back, 5 bases at V and 12 bases at J, with 27 bases in the middle. Germline CDR1 and CDR2: SGHRS and YFSETQ. The CDR3 sequence is 15 residues long. CDR3 nucleotides: TGCGCCAGCAGTTCCGGACCCGCCGGGCCTTCAACTTGGTACGTC. It is translated as CASSSGPAGPSTWYV.

The rearrangement links TRBV18 to TRBJ2-7; weak D call: TRBD2 (5 bases). Germline CDR1 is KGHSH and CDR2 is LQKENI. V was clipped by 5 bases and J by 3 bases, with 11 bases between them. CDR3 length equals 13 residues. The CDR3 sequence is CASSSGGGYEQYF. The CDR3, as DNA: TGTGCCAGCTCATCGGGCGGAGGCTACGAGCAGTACTTC.

The sample holds a few counts of this clonotype. The V gene is TRBV6-1, the J gene TRBJ2-7; D perhaps matches TRBD1 (5 bases). The CDR3 is 13 residues long. The V and J ends lost 5 bases and 6 bases respectively, with 14 bases between them. CDR1 and CDR2 from the germline V gene are MNHNS and SASEGT. DNA for the CDR3: TGTGCCAGCAGTTTGACAGTCCCAAGCGAGCAGTACGTC. As protein: CASSLTVPSEQYV.

With respect to this clonotype: A read error may account for a junction end that differs from germline. The genes are TRBV20-1 and TRBJ2-3, with 9 bases aligning to TRBD2. The CDR3 length is 17 residues. Germline assignment: CDR1 DFQATT and CDR2 SNEGSKA (reference sequence). CDR3 protein: CSARGTSSFASTDTQYF. DNA for the CDR3: TGCAGTGCGAGAGGGACTAGCAGCTTCGCTAGCACAGATACGCAGTATTTT.

Only a few counts were recorded for this clonotype. V gene TRBV7-2 combines with J gene TRBJ1-1; D might be TRBD1 (5 bases). The CDR3 has 13 residues. The germline CDR1 and CDR2 sequences are SGHTA and FQGNSA. V dropped 5 bases and J dropped 8 bases, with 15 bases sitting between them. CDR3: CASSPGTVQEAFF. In DNA form, the CDR3 reads TGTGCCAGCAGCCCGGGGACGGTACAAGAAGCTTTCTTT.

The chain links TRBV6-5 to TRBJ1-2, with TRBD1 matching over 7 bases. The CDR3 sequence is 14 residues long. Germline-derived CDR1 and CDR2 are MNHEY and SVGAGI. Germline trimming cut 5 bases from V and 4 bases from J; bases unmatched to any gene: 7. CDR3 sequence (DNA): TGTGCCAGCAGTGGTTGGGGACAGACCTATGGCTACACCTTC. Protein product: CASSGWGQTYGYTF.

V and J are TRBV2 and TRBJ2-2, with 8 nucleotides matching TRBD2. V was pared by 7 bases and J by 5 bases, with 6 bases of the junction left unmatched. Germline values: CDR1 SNHLY, CDR2 FYNNEI. The CDR3 length is 14 residues. The CDR3 protein is CASILGGGTGELFF. CDR3 nucleotide sequence: TGTGCCAGCATTCTCGGGGGGGGGACCGGGGAGCTGTTTTTT. Full variable domain (rest looked up from reference TRBV2 and TRBJ2-2): EPEVTQTPSHQVTQMGQEVILRCVPISNHLYFYWYRQILGQKVEFLVSFYNNEISEKSEIFDDQFSVERPDGSNFTLKIRSTKLEDSAMYFCASILGGGTGELFFGEGSRLTVL.

This clonotype was observed at least ten times. V gene TRBV18 combines with J gene TRBJ2-2; possible D gene TRBD1, 6 bases. V was pared by 3 bases and J by 1 base, with 9 bases between. CDR1 KGHSH and CDR2 LQKENI come from the germline V gene. The CDR3 loop spans 15 amino acids. The CDR3 coding sequence is TGTGCCAGCTCACCCTCGGGACAGAACACCGGGGAGCTGTTTTTT. It yields the protein CASSPSGQNTGELFF.

CDR3 sequence (DNA): TGTGCCAGCAGTTACGAGTGGATGTACGAGCAGTACTTC. Amino acid sequence: CASSYEWMYEQYF. The chain is built from TRBV6-6 and TRBJ2-7; D is undetermined. The length of the CDR3 is 13 residues. V was shortened by 2 bases and J by 4 bases, with 9 bases between the two germline ends. Germline CDR1 reads MNHNY; CDR2 reads SVGAGI (reference sequence).

CDR3: CSEGEGSKETQYF. CDR3 nucleotide sequence: TGCAGCGAGGGGGAGGGCAGCAAGGAGACCCAGTACTTC. V usage is TRBV29-1 and J usage is TRBJ2-5, with D perhaps TRBD2 (7 bases). Trimming took 7 bases from V and 5 from J, leaving 17 bases between them. Germline CDR1 reads SQVTM; CDR2 reads ANQGSEA. This CDR3 region has 13 residues. The complete variable domain, with remaining parts taken from reference TRBV29-1 and TRBJ2-5, reads SAVISQKPSRDICQRGTSLTIQCQVDSQVTMMFWYRQQPGQSLTLIATANQGSEATYESGFVIDKFPISRPNLTFSTLTVSNMSPEDSSIYLCSEGEGSKETQYFGPGTRLLVL.

The V gene is TRBV20-1, the J gene TRBJ2-1, with 8 bases that match TRBD2. The CDR3 spans 15 residues. The germline V gene has CDR1 DFQATT and CDR2 SNEGSKA (reference sequence). Trimming at V came to 5 bases and at J to 8 bases, leaving 14 bases not matched to a gene. CDR3 nucleotide sequence: TGCAGTGCTGACCCCCCCAGCGGGGGTGTGGATGAGCAGTTCTTC. Residues: CSADPPSGGVDEQFF.

The gene calls are TRBV5-5 and TRBJ1-3; 10 positions match TRBD1. Germline CDR1 reads SGHKS; CDR2 reads YYEKEE (reference sequence). The CDR3 is 16 residues long. Unmatched junction bases numbered 8, after V lost 5 bases and J lost 3 bases. The CDR3 region has the DNA TGTGCCAGCAGGCCGGACAGGGGGTTTCTTGGAAACACCATATATTTT. This codes for CASRPDRGFLGNTIYF.